The present entry profiles one T cell receptor beta chain with its context. This CDR3 comprises 15 residues. Germline lookup yields CDR1 SGHNT and CDR2 YYREEE (reference sequence). Trimming shortened V by 6 bases and J by 9 bases, and 21 bases separated the two germline ends. The record originates from a study of blood T cell repertoires in COVID-19. Study overall: Material from acute and convalescent COVID-19 was sourced from the United States, Italy and Spain. PBMCs, B-cell-depleted T cells, or T cells were the source of the cDNA or gDNA that made up the material.

In the original workflow: Nucleated cell counts were estimated from reference gene primer amplification. The protocol was immunoSEQ multiplex PCR, while the TCRdb copy is restricted to in-frame clones and leaves out a portion. That table furnishes V, J and clone size, whereas the DNA furnished D and trimming. In the table there are 60,000 to 95,000 clones, 80% to 90% of which are singletons. Sequencing was done on a sample of peripheral blood. This TCR came from a woman in her forties or fifties with acute or convalescent COVID-19. This chain joins TRBV5-4 and TRBJ1-4; the D is unclear. The CDR3 region has the DNA TGTGCCAGCACCGACTCAGGCCTAATCGGGAAAAAACTGTTTTTT. Translation: CASTDSGLIGKKLFF.